This TCR beta chain is from a study of blood T cells in healthy people across ages. Notes on the study in general: Long-lived donors exceeded aged donors in naive CD4+ cells and diversity.

Whenever a sample was processed, at least 7 million PBMCs were isolated. About this clonotype: Antigen unknown.

Sample-barcoded 5' priming and a J-beta primer mix drove a second PCR of roughly 7 to 11 cycles. MiXCR, run by TCRdb on the 5' RACE reads, gives a single entry per CDR3 protein. The data contain 1.5 million to 2 million distinct CDR3 sequences, approximately 50% of them singletons. This CDR3 comprises 13 residues. From germline, CDR1 is DFQATT and CDR2 SNEGSKA (reference sequence). Between the trimmed V and J ends, which lost 4 bases and 6 bases, there was a span of 13 bases. This clonotype was sampled from a woman aged 40 to 50 in good health. V is TRBV20-1 and J is TRBJ2-1; D is ambiguous. Sequencing was carried out using blood. CDR3 amino acids: CSATRTPGNEQFF. In DNA, the CDR3 is TGCAGTGCTACCAGAACCCCGGGCAATGAGCAGTTCTTC.